Described below is a single T cell receptor beta chain sequence and its context. What it recognizes is unknown. Arm-PCR of CDR3 regions and iRepertoire HTBI primers were the basis on which TCR beta libraries were built. TCRdb redid the calling of the multiplex PCR reads with MiXCR, one entry per CDR3 protein. The sample contains a few hundred thousand distinct CDR3 sequences, approximately 13% of which appear only once. The entry originates in a study of regulatory T cells in long-lasting Graves disease. Study-wide context: Newly diagnosed Graves' patients had under 3 months of antithyroid drugs. Study-wide points: Lower TCR diversity characterized persistent Graves' patients relative to newly diagnosed patients.

This CDR3 is 16 amino acids long. Germline-derived CDR1 and CDR2 are KGHSH and LQKENI. V shed 3 bases, J shed 6 bases, and the junction held 11 bases outside the gene matches. This sample's time point: newly diagnosed GD, antithyroid drugs for less than 3 months. The TCR library was prepared using RNA isolated from PBMCs. The data also belong to a second study, concerning T cells in Graves' hyperthyroidism and ophthalmopathy. That paper notes: HTBI primers were employed in a first-round RT-PCR of the TCR CDR3.

The sequencing here drew on peripheral blood mononuclear cells (PBMCs), taken at new diagnosis, from a patient treated with antithyroid drugs. This receptor was taken from a man aged 25-45 years with Graves disease. J is TRBJ2-7 and V is TRBV18, with 10 bases aligning to TRBD2. DNA for the CDR3: TGTGCCAGCTCACCGTACCTAGCGGGAGAGGTCTCCGAGCAGTACTTC. It encodes CASSPYLAGEVSEQYF. Full variable domain (remainder filled in from reference TRBV18 and TRBJ2-7): NAGVMQNPRHLVRRRGQEARLRCSPMKGHSHVYWYRQLPEEGLKFMVYLQKENIIDESGMPKERFSAEFPKEGPSILRIQQVVRGDSAAYFCASSPYLAGEVSEQYFGPGTRLTVT.